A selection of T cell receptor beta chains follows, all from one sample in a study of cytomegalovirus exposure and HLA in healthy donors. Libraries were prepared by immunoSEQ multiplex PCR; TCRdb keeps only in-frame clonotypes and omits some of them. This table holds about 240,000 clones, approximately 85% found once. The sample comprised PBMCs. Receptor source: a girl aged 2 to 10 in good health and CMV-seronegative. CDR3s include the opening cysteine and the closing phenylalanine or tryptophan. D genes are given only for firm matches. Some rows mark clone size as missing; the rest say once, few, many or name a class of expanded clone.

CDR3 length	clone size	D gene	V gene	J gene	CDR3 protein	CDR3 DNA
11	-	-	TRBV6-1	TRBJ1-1	CASESGTEAFF	TGTGCCAGCGAGTCGGGAACTGAAGCTTTCTTT
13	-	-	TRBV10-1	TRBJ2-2	CASSEDYTGELFF	TGCGCCAGCAGTGAGGACTATACCGGGGAGCTGTTTTTT
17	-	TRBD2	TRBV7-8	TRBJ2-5	CASSPGLAVLYQETQYF	TGTGCCAGCAGCCCCGGACTAGCGGTCTTGTACCAAGAGACCCAGTACTTC
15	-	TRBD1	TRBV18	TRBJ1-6	CASSPMDRNNSPLHF	TGTGCCAGCTCACCTATGGACAGGAACAATTCACCCCTCCACTTT
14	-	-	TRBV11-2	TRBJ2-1	CASSPGAPGREQFF	TGTGCCAGCAGCCCAGGGGCCCCGGGGAGAGAGCAGTTCTTC
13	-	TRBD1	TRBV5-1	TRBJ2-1	CASSRDRGNEQFF	TGCGCCAGCAGCAGGGACAGGGGCAATGAGCAGTTCTTC
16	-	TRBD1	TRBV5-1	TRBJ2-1	CASSLSTGSSYNEQFF	TGCGCCAGCAGCCTATCGACAGGGAGCTCCTACAATGAGCAGTTCTTC
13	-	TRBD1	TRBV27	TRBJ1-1	CASSRAGTGESFF	TGTGCCAGCAGCAGAGCCGGGACAGGTGAATCTTTCTTT
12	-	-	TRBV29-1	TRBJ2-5	CSVYQGQETQYF	TGCAGCGTTTATCAGGGCCAAGAGACCCAGTACTTC
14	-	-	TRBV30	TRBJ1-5	CAWSVGGEGQPQHF	TGTGCCTGGAGTGTGGGGGGAGAGGGTCAGCCCCAGCATTTT
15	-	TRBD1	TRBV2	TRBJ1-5	CASSGARGLGQPQHF	TGTGCCAGCAGTGGGGCCAGGGGGCTCGGTCAGCCCCAGCATTTT
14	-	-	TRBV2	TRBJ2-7	CASSEARLSYEQYF	TGTGCCAGCAGTGAAGCGAGACTATCCTACGAGCAGTACTTC
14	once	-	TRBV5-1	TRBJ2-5	CASSLARYQETQYF	TGCGCCAGCAGCTTGGCCCGGTACCAAGAGACCCAGTACTTC
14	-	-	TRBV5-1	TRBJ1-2	CASSPGTLDYGYTF	TGCGCCAGCAGCCCTGGCACCCTGGACTATGGCTACACCTTC
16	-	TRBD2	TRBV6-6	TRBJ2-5	CASSYSLAGVRETQYF	TGTGCCAGCAGTTACTCATTAGCGGGAGTACGGGAGACCCAGTACTTC
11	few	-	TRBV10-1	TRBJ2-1	CASQGLSEQFF	TGCGCCTCCCAGGGGCTCAGTGAGCAGTTCTTC
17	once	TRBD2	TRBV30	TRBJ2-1	CAWSVWRTSGGYNEQFF	TGTGCCTGGAGTGTATGGAGGACTAGCGGGGGCTACAATGAGCAGTTCTTC
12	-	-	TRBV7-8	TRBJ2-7	CASSYNMVEQYF	TGTGCCAGCAGCTATAACATGGTCGAGCAGTACTTC
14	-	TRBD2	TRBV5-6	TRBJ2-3	CASRLGAGLDTQYF	TGTGCCAGCAGATTGGGAGCGGGATTGGATACGCAGTATTTT
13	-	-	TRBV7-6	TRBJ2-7	CASSLETTSEQYF	TGTGCCAGCAGCTTAGAAACTACCAGCGAGCAGTACTTC
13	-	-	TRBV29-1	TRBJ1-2	CSVREPSNYGYTF	TGCAGCGTCCGGGAGCCCTCTAACTATGGCTACACCTTC
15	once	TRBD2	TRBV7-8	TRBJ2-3	CASSQTSGLTDTQYF	TGTGCCAGCTCCCAAACTAGCGGACTCACAGATACGCAGTATTTT
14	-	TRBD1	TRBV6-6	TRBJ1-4	CASSYPGTGERLFF	TGTGCCAGCAGTTACCCAGGGACAGGGGAAAGACTGTTTTTT
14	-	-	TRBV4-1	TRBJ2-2	CASSQDPYTGELFF	TGCGCCAGCAGCCAAGATCCTTACACCGGGGAGCTGTTTTTT
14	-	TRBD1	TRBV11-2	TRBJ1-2	CASSHRGAYYGYTF	TGTGCCAGCAGCCACAGGGGGGCCTACTATGGCTACACCTTC
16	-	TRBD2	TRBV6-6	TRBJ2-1	CASSSGGRFAYNEQFF	TGTGCCAGCAGTTCGGGCGGGAGATTTGCCTACAATGAGCAGTTCTTC
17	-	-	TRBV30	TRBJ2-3	CAWSPRLTSPSTDTQYF	TGTGCCTGGAGTCCCCGCCTGACTTCCCCTAGCACAGATACGCAGTATTTT
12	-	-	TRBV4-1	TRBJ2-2	CASSQQTGELFF	TGCGCCAGCAGCCAACAAACCGGGGAGCTGTTTTTT
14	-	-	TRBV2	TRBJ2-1	CASSDATLVNEQFF	TGTGCCAGCAGTGATGCCACTTTAGTCAATGAGCAGTTCTTC
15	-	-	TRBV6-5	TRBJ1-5	CASSSLDRGRQPQHF	TGTGCCAGCAGTTCCTTGGACAGAGGAAGGCAGCCCCAGCATTTT
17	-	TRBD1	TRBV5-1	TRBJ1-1	CASSLDLLRGRSTEAFF	TGCGCCAGCAGCTTGGATTTGTTGAGGGGGCGGAGCACTGAAGCTTTCTTT
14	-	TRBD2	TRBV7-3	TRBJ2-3	CASSLTSGEDTQYF	TGTGCCAGCAGCCTAACTAGCGGGGAAGATACGCAGTATTTT
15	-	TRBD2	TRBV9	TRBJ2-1	CASSVGTSGGNEQFF	TGTGCCAGCAGCGTGGGGACTAGCGGGGGCAATGAGCAGTTCTTC
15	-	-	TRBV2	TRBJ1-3	CASRETGVSGNTIYF	TGTGCCAGCAGGGAGACAGGAGTCTCTGGAAACACCATATATTTT
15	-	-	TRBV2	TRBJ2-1	CASSVEYGDYNEQFF	TGTGCCAGCAGTGTGGAGTACGGAGACTACAATGAGCAGTTCTTC
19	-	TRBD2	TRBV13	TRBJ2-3	CASSPLIEGLAGGTDTQYF	TGTGCCAGCAGCCCTCTGATAGAGGGACTAGCGGGGGGCACAGATACGCAGTATTTT
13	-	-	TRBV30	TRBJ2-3	CAWRRDLTDTQYF	TGTGCCTGGAGACGGGATCTCACAGATACGCAGTATTTT
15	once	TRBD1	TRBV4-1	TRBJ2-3	CASSPLRDRGNTQYF	TGCGCCAGCAGCCCCCTTCGGGACAGAGGAAATACGCAGTATTTT
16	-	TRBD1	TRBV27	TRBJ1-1	CASSLGDRGLNTEAFF	TGTGCCAGCAGTTTGGGGGACAGGGGTCTTAACACTGAAGCTTTCTTT
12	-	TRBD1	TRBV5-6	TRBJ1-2	CASRWGTEGYTF	TGTGCCAGCAGATGGGGGACAGAGGGCTACACCTTC
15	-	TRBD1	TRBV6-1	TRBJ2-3	CASTLDRGNTDTQYF	TGTGCCAGCACCTTGGACAGGGGAAACACAGATACGCAGTATTTT
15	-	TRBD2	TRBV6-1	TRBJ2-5	CASTWTSGSGETQYF	TGTGCCAGCACCTGGACTAGCGGGAGCGGGGAGACCCAGTACTTC
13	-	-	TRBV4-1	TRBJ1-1	CASSQVYGTEAFF	TGCGCCAGCAGCCAAGTCTACGGGACTGAAGCTTTCTTT
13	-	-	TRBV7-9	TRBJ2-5	CASSSQAKETQYF	TGTGCCAGCAGCTCACAGGCTAAAGAGACCCAGTACTTC